Each of the 10 T cell receptor beta chains below was sequenced from the same sample in a study of cytomegalovirus exposure and HLA in healthy donors. PCR amplification relied on 60 Vbeta primers (plus 13 Jbeta primers). Measured with immunoSEQ multiplex PCR; TCRdb has only the in-frame clones, and not every one. The sample lists about 130,000 clones, about 80% occurring once. Sample: PBMCs. The origin of the receptors is a man younger than 45 in good health and CMV-seropositive.

A word on this clone: Other DNA sequences in the sample encode the same CDR3. Here the CDR3 DNA reads TGTGCCAGCAGTGAACGGGGAGAAAAACTGTTTTTT. Protein sequence: CASSERGEKLFF. The V call is TRBV6-1, the J call TRBJ1-4; D not certain. Trimming cost V 2 bases and J 8 bases, with 6 bases left between them. The CDR3 loop spans 12 amino acids. Looked up from germline, CDR1 is MNHNS and CDR2 is SASEGT.

This chain connects TRBV11-3 to TRBJ2-2, with TRBD2 matching over 8 bases. The V and J ends lost 5 bases and 6 bases, in that order; junction bases with no gene match: 5. The CDR3 sequence is 14 residues long. Germline values: CDR1 SGHNT, CDR2 YENEEA. The CDR3 region is CASSGRGDAGELFF. Here the CDR3 DNA reads TGTGCCAGCAGCGGGCGGGGGGATGCCGGGGAGCTGTTTTTT. Complete variable domain (other parts from reference TRBV11-3 and TRBJ2-2): EAGVVQSPRYKIIEKKQPVAFWCNPISGHNTLYWYLQNLGQGPELLIRYENEEAVDDSQLPKDRFSAERLKGVDSTLKIQPAELGDSAVYLCASSGRGDAGELFFGEGSRLTVL.

The chain is built from TRBV6-5 and TRBJ2-1; TRBD2 agrees at 13 bases. In germline, CDR1 is MNHEY, CDR2 SVGAGI. Trimming cost V 7 bases and J 9 bases; bases outside gene matches: 9. This CDR3 has 15 amino acids. In DNA form, the CDR3 reads TGTGCCAGCATGACTAGCGGGGGGCAGTTTACTGAGCAGTTCTTC. Translation: CASMTSGGQFTEQFF.

V is TRBV9 and J is TRBJ2-6; D gene uncertain. CDR1 and CDR2 from the germline V gene are SGDLS and YYNGEE. Trimming cost V 0 bases and J 3 bases, with 7 bases left between them. This CDR3 contains 15 residues. CDR3 sequence reads: CASSVGGNGANVLTF. DNA of the CDR3: TGTGCCAGCAGCGTAGGCGGAAATGGGGCCAACGTCCTGACTTTC.

The chain recombines TRBV28 with TRBJ2-1; TRBD2 is a possible D gene (8 bases). V was clipped by 6 bases and J by 7 bases, with 22 bases between them. This CDR3 contains 16 residues. Germline CDR1 is MDHEN and CDR2 is SYDVKM. The CDR3 sequence: CASRRPGGSGGNEQFF. The CDR3 nucleotides read TGTGCCAGCAGACGCCCAGGGGGAAGCGGGGGTAATGAGCAGTTCTTC.

The rearrangement uses TRBV5-1 and TRBJ1-1, with D maybe TRBD1 (5 bases). V lost 4 bases, J lost 5 bases, and 18 bases lay in between. Germline CDR1 reads SGHRS; CDR2 reads YFSETQ. The CDR3 is made up of 15 amino acids. The CDR3 DNA reads as TGCGCCAGCAGCACATCGCAGGGCGGCGTGACTGAAGCTTTCTTT. Translated: CASSTSQGGVTEAFF.

This sequence joins TRBV19 and TRBJ1-6; D may be TRBD1 (5 bases). Trimming stripped 3 bases from V and 9 bases from J, with 12 bases between. The CDR3 is made up of 14 amino acids. The germline V gene encodes CDR1 LNHDA and CDR2 SQIVND (reference sequence). The CDR3 DNA sequence: TGTGCCAGTAGTATCGGCCAGGGCGGTTCACCCCTCCACTTT. Translation: CASSIGQGGSPLHF.

The chain employs TRBV6-1 and TRBJ1-6; weak D call: TRBD1 (5 bases). This CDR3 spans 14 amino acids. V lost 6 bases and J 9 bases, leaving 15 bases between the germline ends. Germline assignment: CDR1 MNHNS and CDR2 SASEGT. CDR3 sequence (DNA): TGTGCCAGCAGACACAGGCTCGACGGTTCACCCCTCCACTTT. It encodes CASRHRLDGSPLHF.

V and J are TRBV19 and TRBJ2-7, with 11 bases identical to TRBD1. V gave up 5 bases and J gave up 4 bases; unmatched junction bases: 10. The CDR3 runs 16 residues. Germline CDR1 reads LNHDA; CDR2 reads SQIVND (reference sequence). CDR3 sequence: CASSPGQGARRYEQYF. CDR3 coding DNA: TGTGCCAGTAGTCCCGGACAGGGGGCGCGTCGGTACGAGCAGTACTTC.

The V and J genes are TRBV19 and TRBJ1-5, with D possibly TRBD1 on 5 matching bases. V lost 5 bases, J lost 4 bases, and 18 bases lay in between. CDR1 and CDR2 (germline): LNHDA, SQIVND (reference sequence). The CDR3 totals 16 residues. The CDR3 sequence is CASSRNVAGGNQPQHF. CDR3 in DNA: TGTGCCAGTAGTCGGAATGTGGCGGGGGGGAATCAGCCCCAGCATTTT.